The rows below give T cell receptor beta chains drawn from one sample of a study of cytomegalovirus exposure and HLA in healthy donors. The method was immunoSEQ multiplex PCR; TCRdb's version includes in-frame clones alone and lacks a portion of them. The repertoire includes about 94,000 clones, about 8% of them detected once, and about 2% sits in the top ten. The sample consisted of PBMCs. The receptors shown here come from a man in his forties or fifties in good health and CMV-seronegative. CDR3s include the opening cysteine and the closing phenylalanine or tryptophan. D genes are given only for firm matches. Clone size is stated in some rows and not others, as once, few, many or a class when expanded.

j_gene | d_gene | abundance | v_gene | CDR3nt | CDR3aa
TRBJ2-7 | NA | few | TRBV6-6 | TGTGCCAGCAGTTACTCGATGGGGGGCTCCTACGAGCAGTACTTC | CASSYSMGGSYEQYF
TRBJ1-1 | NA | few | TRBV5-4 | TGTGCCAGCAGCCCCGCCCAGACAGGCCACACTGAAGCTTTCTTT | CASSPAQTGHTEAFF
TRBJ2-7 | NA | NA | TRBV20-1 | TGCAGTGCCAGGGGCGGCTACGAGCAGTACTTC | CSARGGYEQYF
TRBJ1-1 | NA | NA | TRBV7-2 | TGTGCCAGCAGCTTCCAACCGTCTCGACAGGTACAAGCTTTCTTT | CASSFQPSRQVQAFF
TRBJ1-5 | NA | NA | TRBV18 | TGTGCCAGCTCGACCCGGGCAGGGAACAATCAGCCCCAGCATTTT | CASSTRAGNNQPQHF
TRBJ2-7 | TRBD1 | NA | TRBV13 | TGTGCCAGCAGCTTCGGGCTGGGGGTGGGACAGGGGGCTGGTAGCTCCTACGAGCAGTACTTC | CASSFGLGVGQGAGSSYEQYF
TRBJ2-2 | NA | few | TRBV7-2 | TGTGCCAGCAGCTCCGGACAGAACACCGGGGAGCTGTTTTTT | CASSSGQNTGELFF
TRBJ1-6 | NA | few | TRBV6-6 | TGTGCCAGCAGTTACTCGGCCGGGATCTCACCCCTCCACTTT | CASSYSAGISPLHF
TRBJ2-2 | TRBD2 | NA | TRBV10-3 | TGTGCCATCAGTGAGCGGGAGGGAGTCACCGGGGAGCTGTTTTTT | CAISEREGVTGELFF
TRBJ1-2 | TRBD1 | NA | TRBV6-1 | TGTGCCAGCAGTAAACAGGGGGCGTCGAACTATGGCTACACCTTC | CASSKQGASNYGYTF
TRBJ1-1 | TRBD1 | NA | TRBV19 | TGTGCCAGTAGTTCTTCGGGACAGGGGAACACTGAAGCTTTCTTT | CASSSSGQGNTEAFF
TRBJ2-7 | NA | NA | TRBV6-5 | TGTGCCAGCAGGGCAGGGTTCGGGTACGAGCAGTACTTC | CASRAGFGYEQYF
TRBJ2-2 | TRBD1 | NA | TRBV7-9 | TGTGCCAGCAGCTTAGGGACAGGATCAACCGGGGAGCTGTTTTTT | CASSLGTGSTGELFF
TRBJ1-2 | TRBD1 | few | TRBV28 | TGTGCCAGCAGTACGCCCACCGGGACAGGTGCTCATGGCTACACCTTC | CASSTPTGTGAHGYTF
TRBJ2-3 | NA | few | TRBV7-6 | TGTGCCAGCAGCTTAAGGCTTGGGCGTATAGATACGCAGTATTTT | CASSLRLGRIDTQYF
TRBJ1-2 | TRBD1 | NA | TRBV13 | TGTGCCAGCAGCCAGGGACAGCGCATCTATGGCTACACCTTC | CASSQGQRIYGYTF
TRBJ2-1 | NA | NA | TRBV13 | TGTGCCAGCAGCTTTGGGGGCAGATACAATGAGCAGTTCTTC | CASSFGGRYNEQFF
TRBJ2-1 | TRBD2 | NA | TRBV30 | TGTGCCTGGAGTGTCGGACTAGCGGGAGGACCTTACAATGAGCAGTTCTTC | CAWSVGLAGGPYNEQFF
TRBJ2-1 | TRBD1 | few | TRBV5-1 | TGCGTCAGCAGCTTATTACCGGGACAGGGGCTTGGGAATGAGCAGTTCTTC | CVSSLLPGQGLGNEQFF
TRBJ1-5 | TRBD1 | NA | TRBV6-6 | TGTGCCAGCAGTTTACAGGGGAATAGCAATCAGCCCCAGCATTTT | CASSLQGNSNQPQHF
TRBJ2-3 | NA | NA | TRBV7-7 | TGTGCTAGCAGCCCGGATACGCAGTATTTT | CASSPDTQYF
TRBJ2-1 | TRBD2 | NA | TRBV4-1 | TGCGCCAGCAGCCCTGAGGGCAGCGGGAGATTTGAGCAGTTCTTC | CASSPEGSGRFEQFF
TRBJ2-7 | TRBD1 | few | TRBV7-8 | TGTGCCAGCAGCCGCCGGGACAGGGGTAGCGACGAGCAGTACTTC | CASSRRDRGSDEQYF
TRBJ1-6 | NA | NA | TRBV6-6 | TGTGCCACCGAAACGGGGGGGATCTATAATTCACCCCTCCACTTT | CATETGGIYNSPLHF
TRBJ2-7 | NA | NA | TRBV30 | TGTGCCTGGAGCGCACTAGATTTCAGCGAGCAGTACTTC | CAWSALDFSEQYF
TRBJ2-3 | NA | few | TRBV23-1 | TGCGCCAGCAGTCCACGGGACTTCACAGATACGCAGTATTTT | CASSPRDFTDTQYF
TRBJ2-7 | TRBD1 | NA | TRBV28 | TGTGCCAGCAGTTTATGGGGACAGGGAAGGCACGAGCAGTACTTC | CASSLWGQGRHEQYF
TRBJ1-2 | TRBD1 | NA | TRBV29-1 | TGCAGCGTTGTGTTCAGGACAGGACAGAGTTTACGGGGCTACACCTTC | CSVVFRTGQSLRGYTF
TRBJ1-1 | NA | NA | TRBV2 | TGTGCCAGCAGTCCCGGGGGTTATGAAGCTTTCTTT | CASSPGGYEAFF
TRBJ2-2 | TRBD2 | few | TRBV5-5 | TGTGCCAGCAGCCGAGCGGGGTACACCGGGGAGCTGTTTTTT | CASSRAGYTGELFF
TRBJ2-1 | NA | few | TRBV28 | TGTGCCAGCAGTCCCGGCGGCGGGACGTACAATGAGCAGTTCTTC | CASSPGGGTYNEQFF
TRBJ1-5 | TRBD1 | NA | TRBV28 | TGTGCCAGCAGTCTGGGACAGGGGAATCAGCCCCAGCATTTT | CASSLGQGNQPQHF
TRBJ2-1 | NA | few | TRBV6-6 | TGTGCCAGCAGTTCCCGGGACATAGGGAACAATGAGCAGTTCTTC | CASSSRDIGNNEQFF
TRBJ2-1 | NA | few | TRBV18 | TGTGCCAGCTCACTACAGGACGGCGAGCAGTTCTTC | CASSLQDGEQFF
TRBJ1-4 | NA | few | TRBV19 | TGTGCCAGTAGTAGGACGACAGCCGGAGAAGAAAAACTGTTTTTT | CASSRTTAGEEKLFF
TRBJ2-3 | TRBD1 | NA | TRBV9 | TGTGCCAGCAGCGCCCTGACAGGGCAGACAGATACGCAGTATTTT | CASSALTGQTDTQYF
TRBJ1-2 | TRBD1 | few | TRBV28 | TGTGCCAGCAGAACCCTGACAGGGATAAGCTATGGCTACACCTTC | CASRTLTGISYGYTF
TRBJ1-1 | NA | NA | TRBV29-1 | TGCAGCGTTTCTCCTTCAGGGGAGGGCACTGAAGCTTTCTTT | CSVSPSGEGTEAFF
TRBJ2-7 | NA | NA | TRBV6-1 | TGTGCCAGCAGTGACGGGCAGGGCTACGAGCAGTACTTC | CASSDGQGYEQYF
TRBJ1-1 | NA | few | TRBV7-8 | TGTGCCAGCAGCTGGGGCCTGAACACTGAAGCTTTCTTT | CASSWGLNTEAFF
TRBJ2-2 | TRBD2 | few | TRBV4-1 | TGCACCAGCAGCCAGCTGACTAGCGGGTACGCGAACACCGGGGAGCTGTTTTTT | CTSSQLTSGYANTGELFF
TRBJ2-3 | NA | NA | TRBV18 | TGTGCCAGCTCACCACCGGCATTGGACAGTAGCACAGATACGCAGTATTTT | CASSPPALDSSTDTQYF
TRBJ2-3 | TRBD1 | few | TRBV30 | TGTGCCTGGGGACAGGGGAGCACAGATACGCAGTATTTT | CAWGQGSTDTQYF
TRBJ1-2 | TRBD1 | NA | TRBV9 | TGTGCCAGCAACCCGACAGGGGCGATCTATGGCTACACCTTC | CASNPTGAIYGYTF
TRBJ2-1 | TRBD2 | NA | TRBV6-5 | TGTGCCAGCAGTCCCTCCTCCGGGGGGGATAATGAGCAGTTCTTC | CASSPSSGGDNEQFF
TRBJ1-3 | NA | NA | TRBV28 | TGTGCCAGCAGCCCACAGGAAGCTTCTGGAAACACCATATATTTT | CASSPQEASGNTIYF
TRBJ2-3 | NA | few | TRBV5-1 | TGCGCCAGCTCCCGCTGGACTCGCACAGATACGCAGTATTTT | CASSRWTRTDTQYF
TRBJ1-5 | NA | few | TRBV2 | TGTGCCAGCAGGCCTCTTGAGGATCAGCCCCAGCATTTT | CASRPLEDQPQHF
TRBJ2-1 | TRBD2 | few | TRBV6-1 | TGTGCCAGCAGTTCCGGGACTAGCGGATACAATGAGCAGTTCTTC | CASSSGTSGYNEQFF
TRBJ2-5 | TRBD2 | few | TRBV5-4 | TGTGCCAGCAGCTTGAGTAGCGGGAGAGGTCGGGGGGGAGAGACCCAGTACTTC | CASSLSSGRGRGGETQYF
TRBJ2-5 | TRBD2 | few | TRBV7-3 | TGTGCCAGCAGCCGGGGCCAGGCCGCGGGGGAAGAGACCCAGTACTTC | CASSRGQAAGEETQYF
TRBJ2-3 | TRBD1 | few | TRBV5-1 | TGCGCCAGCAGCGGGACAGGGGGCACAGATACGCAGTATTTT | CASSGTGGTDTQYF
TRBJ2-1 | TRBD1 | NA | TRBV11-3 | TGTGCCAGCAGCTTAGGGATACAGGGGAGCTCCTACAATGAGCAGTTCTTC | CASSLGIQGSSYNEQFF
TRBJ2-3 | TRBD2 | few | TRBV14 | TGTGCCAGCAGCCGACTAGCGGGAGGAGTTGGCACAGATACGCAGTATTTT | CASSRLAGGVGTDTQYF